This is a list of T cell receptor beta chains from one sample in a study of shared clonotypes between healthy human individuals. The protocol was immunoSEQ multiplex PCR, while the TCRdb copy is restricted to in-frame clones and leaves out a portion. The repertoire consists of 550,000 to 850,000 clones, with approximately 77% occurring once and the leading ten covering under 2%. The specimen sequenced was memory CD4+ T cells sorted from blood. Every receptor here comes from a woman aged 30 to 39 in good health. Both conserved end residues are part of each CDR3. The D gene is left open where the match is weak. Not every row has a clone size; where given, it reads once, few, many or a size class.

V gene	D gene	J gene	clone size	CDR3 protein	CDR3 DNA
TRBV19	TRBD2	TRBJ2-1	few	CASSQRGTSGSGEQFF	TGTGCCAGTAGTCAACGGGGGACTAGCGGGTCGGGGGAGCAGTTCTTC
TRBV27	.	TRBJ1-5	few	CASSLFRGSSLGPQHF	TGTGCCAGCAGTTTATTCAGAGGGTCCTCATTAGGGCCCCAGCATTTT
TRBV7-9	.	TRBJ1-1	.	CASSPHSANFYGEGLRAFF	TGTGCCAGCAGCCCTCATAGTGCTAACTTTTATGGCGAGGGCCTCCGGGCTTTCTTT
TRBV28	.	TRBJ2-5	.	CASSLMASVETQYF	TGTGCCAGCAGTTTAATGGCTAGCGTGGAGACCCAGTACTTC
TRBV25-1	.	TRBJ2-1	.	CASSRADYNEQFF	TGTGCCAGCAGTCGAGCGGACTACAATGAGCAGTTCTTC
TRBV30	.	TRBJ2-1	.	CAWSVTNYNEQFF	TGTGCCTGGAGTGTGACGAACTACAATGAGCAGTTCTTC
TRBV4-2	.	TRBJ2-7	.	CASSQVRSSLEQYF	TGTGCCAGCAGCCAAGTGAGGAGTAGTCTCGAGCAGTACTTC
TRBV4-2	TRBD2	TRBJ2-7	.	CASRLVGSGGDLDF	TGTGCCAGCAGGCTCGTTGGTAGCGGGGGCGACCTGGACTTC
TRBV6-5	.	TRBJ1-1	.	CASSKTSGGTEAFF	TGTGCCAGCAGCAAAACATCTGGCGGGACTGAAGCTTTCTTT
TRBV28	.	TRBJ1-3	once	CASRDSSGSGNTIYF	TGTGCCAGCCGGGACTCCTCGGGCTCTGGAAACACCATATATTTT
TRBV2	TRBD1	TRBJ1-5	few	CASSTDRDQPQHF	TGTGCCAGCAGTACAGACAGGGACCAGCCCCAGCATTTT
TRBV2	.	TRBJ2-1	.	CASRETDSSYNEQFF	TGTGCCAGCAGGGAAACAGACTCATCCTACAATGAGCAGTTCTTC
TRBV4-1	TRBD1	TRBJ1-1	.	CASSRVGTGVTNTEAFF	TGCGCCAGCAGCCGAGTGGGGACAGGGGTCACGAACACTGAAGCTTTCTTT
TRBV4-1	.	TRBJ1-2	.	CASSQVRGDVPYGYTF	TGCGCCAGCAGCCAAGTGAGAGGGGATGTCCCTTATGGCTACACCTTC
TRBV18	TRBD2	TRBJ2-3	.	CASSPLGSGGSWDTQYF	TGTGCCAGCTCACCCCTGGGAAGCGGGGGATCGTGGGATACGCAGTATTTT
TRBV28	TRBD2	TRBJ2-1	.	CASREGGPKDEQFF	TGTGCCAGCCGCGAGGGAGGGCCGAAAGATGAGCAGTTCTTC
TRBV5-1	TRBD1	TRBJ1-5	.	CASSLIPGTGYQPQHF	TGCGCCAGCAGCTTAATACCCGGGACAGGGTATCAGCCCCAGCATTTT
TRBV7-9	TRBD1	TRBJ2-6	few	CASSSGDRISSGANVLTF	TGTGCCAGCAGCTCAGGGGACAGGATATCCTCTGGGGCCAACGTCCTGACTTTC
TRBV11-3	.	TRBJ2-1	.	CASSSTGTGQFF	TGTGCCAGCAGCTCCACGGGGACGGGGCAGTTCTTC
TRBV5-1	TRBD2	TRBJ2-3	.	CASSLAHPASGRADTQYF	TGCGCCAGCAGCTTGGCCCACCCGGCTAGCGGGAGGGCAGATACGCAGTATTTT
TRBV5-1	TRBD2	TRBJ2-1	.	CASSLTSGAYNEQFF	TGCGCCAGCAGCCTGACTAGCGGCGCCTACAATGAGCAGTTCTTC
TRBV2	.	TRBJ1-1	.	CASRERGVNTEAFF	TGTGCCAGCAGGGAGAGGGGGGTGAACACTGAAGCTTTCTTT
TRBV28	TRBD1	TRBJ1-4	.	CATSGGNEKLFF	TGTGCCACCTCAGGGGGTAATGAAAAACTGTTTTTT
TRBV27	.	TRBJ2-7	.	CASSLRGEGYEQYF	TGTGCCAGCAGTTTAAGGGGGGAAGGCTACGAGCAGTACTTC
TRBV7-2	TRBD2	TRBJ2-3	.	CASSFKSGTRTDTQYF	TGTGCCAGCAGCTTCAAAAGCGGGACGCGCACAGATACGCAGTATTTT
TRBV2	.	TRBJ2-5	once	CASSEVASQETQYF	TGTGCCAGCAGTGAGGTAGCAAGCCAAGAGACCCAGTACTTC
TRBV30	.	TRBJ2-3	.	CAWAPLADRTDTQYF	TGTGCCTGGGCCCCCTTAGCGGACCGCACAGATACGCAGTATTTT
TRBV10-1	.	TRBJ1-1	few	CASSAGDAAEAFF	TGCGCCAGCAGTGCCGGAGATGCGGCTGAAGCTTTCTTT
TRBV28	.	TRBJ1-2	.	CASSLGTPPLGYTF	TGTGCCAGCAGTTTGGGAACACCTCCTCTTGGCTACACCTTC
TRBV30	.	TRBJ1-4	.	CAWSRDSNEKLFF	TGTGCCTGGAGCCGGGACTCTAATGAAAAACTGTTTTTT
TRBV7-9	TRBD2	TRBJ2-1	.	CASSIRLAGDDEQFF	TGTGCCAGCAGCATCCGACTAGCGGGAGATGATGAGCAGTTCTTC
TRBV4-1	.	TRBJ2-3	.	CASSQVPGLTDTQYF	TGCGCCAGCAGCCAAGTCCCAGGGCTCACAGATACGCAGTATTTT
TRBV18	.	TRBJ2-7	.	CASSPTQENEQYF	TGTGCCAGCTCACCAACACAGGAGAACGAGCAGTACTTC
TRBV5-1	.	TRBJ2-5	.	CASSLDRVLETQYF	TGCGCCAGCAGCTTGGATCGGGTTTTGGAGACCCAGTACTTC
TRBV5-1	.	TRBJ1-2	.	CASSLDRVGDGYTF	TGCGCCAGCAGCTTGGACAGGGTAGGGGATGGCTACACCTTC
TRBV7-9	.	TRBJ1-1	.	CASSPRGTKTEAFF	TGTGCCAGCAGCCCCCGCGGGACGAAGACTGAAGCTTTCTTT
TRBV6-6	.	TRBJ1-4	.	CASSYRGGEKLFF	TGTGCCAGCAGTTACCGTGGGGGGGAAAAACTGTTTTTT
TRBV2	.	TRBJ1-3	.	CASSESGYGNTIYF	TGTGCCAGCAGCGAAAGTGGGTACGGAAACACCATATATTTT
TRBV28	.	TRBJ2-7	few	CASEGSEAYEQYF	TGTGCCAGCGAAGGGTCGGAGGCTTACGAGCAGTACTTC
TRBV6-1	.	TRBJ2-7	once	CASGDMGGRKQYF	TGTGCCAGCGGGGACATGGGAGGGCGGAAGCAGTACTTC
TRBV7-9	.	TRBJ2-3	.	CASSRRISTDTQYF	TGTGCCAGCAGCCGACGGATAAGCACAGATACGCAGTATTTT
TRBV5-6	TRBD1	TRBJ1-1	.	CAIRSAGGASSEAFF	TGTGCCATCCGTTCTGCAGGGGGTGCTTCCTCTGAAGCTTTCTTT
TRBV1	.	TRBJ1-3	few	CTSSQTRPQGTIYF	TGCACCAGCAGCCAAACCCGCCCCCAGGGCACCATATATTTT
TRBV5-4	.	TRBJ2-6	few	CASSLDPGDGANVLTF	TGTGCCAGCAGCTTGGATCCAGGGGATGGGGCCAACGTCCTGACTTTC
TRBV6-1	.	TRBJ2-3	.	CASSERAGWTDTQYF	TGTGCCAGCAGTGAACGGGCAGGGTGGACAGATACGCAGTATTTT
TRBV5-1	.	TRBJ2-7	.	CASSTLRGGYEQYF	TGCGCCAGCAGCACACTAAGGGGGGGCTACGAGCAGTACTTC
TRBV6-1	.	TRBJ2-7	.	CASSEVAVPYEQYF	TGTGCCAGCAGTGAAGTGGCCGTACCCTACGAGCAGTACTTC
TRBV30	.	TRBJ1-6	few	CAWRRVSSPLHF	TGTGCCTGGAGAAGGGTATCGTCACCCCTCCACTTT
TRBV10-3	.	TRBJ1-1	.	CAISEVTTNTEAFF	TGTGCCATCAGTGAGGTGACAACGAACACTGAAGCTTTCTTT
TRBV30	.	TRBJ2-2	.	CAWSEVSGELFF	TGTGCCTGGAGTGAAGTGTCCGGGGAGCTGTTTTTT
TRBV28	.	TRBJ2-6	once	CASSLAGANVLTF	TGTGCCAGCAGTTTAGCTGGGGCCAACGTCCTGACTTTC
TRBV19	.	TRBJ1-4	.	CASSIGLNEKLFF	TGTGCCAGTAGTATTGGGCTTAATGAAAAACTGTTTTTT
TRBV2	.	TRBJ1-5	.	CASSEALEGPQHF	TGTGCCAGCAGTGAAGCCTTGGAGGGGCCCCAGCATTTT
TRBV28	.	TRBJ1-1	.	CASSAAGLTEAFF	TGTGCCAGCAGTGCCGCCGGGCTCACTGAAGCTTTCTTT
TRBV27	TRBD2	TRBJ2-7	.	CASSHSGTDEQYF	TGTGCCAGCAGTCATAGCGGGACGGACGAGCAGTACTTC